These 18 T cell receptor beta chains were sequenced from one sample in a study of blood T cells in healthy people across ages (dated by TCRdb to 2015 to 2017). Library method: 5' RACE. These reads were obtained on an Illumina HiSeq 2500. A second roughly 6 to 12 cycle PCR used a sample-barcoded 5' primer and a J-beta primer mix. The public sequencing data were trimmed at Q25 with fastp and processed into clonotypes with MiXCR by TCRdb, which kept only in-frame beta chains. Identical CDR3 protein sequences are pooled into one entry, listed with their most common genes and DNA. The sample contains 500,000 to 650,000 distinct CDR3 sequences, roughly a quarter of them found a single time. The ten biggest clones cover roughly 3.5% of the sample. Another study also made use of these data, one on T cells of mothers and their children.

The specimen sequenced was blood. The receptor set was obtained from a boy aged 2 to 9 in good health.

The chain has TRBV20-1 and TRBJ1-4; D remains ambiguous. The germline V gene has CDR1 DFQATT and CDR2 SNEGSKA (reference sequence). The CDR3 consists of 11 residues. V lost 0 bases and J 7 bases, leaving 3 bases between the germline ends. The CDR3 DNA sequence: TGCAGTGCTAGAGATGTTGAAAAACTGTTTTTT. Its protein is CSARDVEKLFF.

The table lists this clonotype with a few counts. The chain is built from TRBV3-1 and TRBJ1-2; D is ambiguous. V dropped 4 bases and J dropped 5 bases, with 17 bases sitting between them. Germline lookup yields CDR1 LGHDT and CDR2 YNNKEL (reference sequence). The CDR3 consists of 15 residues. This CDR3 reads CASSPSVGLPYGYTF. The DNA of the CDR3 is TGTGCCAGCAGCCCCTCGGTGGGGTTACCGTATGGCTACACCTTC.

This clonotype came up a few times. The chain's CDR3 is CASRGLGSSYNEQFF. The CDR3 DNA sequence: TGTGCCAGCAGGGGACTAGGTTCCTCCTACAATGAGCAGTTCTTC. This sequence joins TRBV6-2 or TRBV6-3 and TRBJ2-1, with TRBD2 matching over 8 bases. With V trimmed by 6 bases and J by 0 bases, 4 bases remained unmatched. The CDR3 covers 15 residues. Looked up from germline, CDR1 is MNHEY and CDR2 is SVGEGT.

The chain has TRBV20-1 and TRBJ2-2; TRBD1 aligns across 7 bases. This CDR3 is built from 14 residues. The trim removed 1 base at V and 11 bases at J, leaving 10 bases unmatched. Germline loops: CDR1 DFQATT, CDR2 SNEGSKA (reference sequence). The CDR3 is CSARGPTGVGELFF. The CDR3 nucleotides are TGCAGTGCTAGAGGCCCTACAGGGGTAGGCGAGCTGTTTTTT.

The gene calls are TRBV4-1 and TRBJ1-2; maybe TRBD1 (5 bases). There are 15 residues in the CDR3. Germline CDR1 is MGHRA and CDR2 is YSYEKL. The V gene lost 4 bases and the J gene lost 0 bases, with 12 bases spanning the gap. The CDR3 DNA reads as TGCGCCAGCAGCCCGACCGGGACGCCTAACTATGGCTACACCTTC. Translated, it gives CASSPTGTPNYGYTF.

There are a few counts of this clonotype. The rearrangement links TRBV19 to TRBJ2-1, with D possibly matching TRBD2 (6 bases). With 7 bases removed from V and 4 bases from J, the gap between germline ends came to 17 bases. Germline CDR1 is LNHDA and CDR2 is SQIVND (reference sequence). There are 15 residues in the CDR3. The chain's CDR3 is CASTGRGFSYNEQFF. The CDR3 region has the DNA TGTGCCAGTACCGGGAGAGGCTTTTCGTACAATGAGCAGTTCTTC.

V gene TRBV11-2 combines with J gene TRBJ2-1; D is unclear. Gene TRBJ2-5 matches the end of the DNA better, so the J call may be wrong. Germline values: CDR1 SGHAT, CDR2 FQNNGV. There are 12 residues in the CDR3. CDR3 region: CASSQGVETQYF. In DNA form, the CDR3 reads TGTGCCAGCAGCCAAGGTGTTGAGACCCAGTACTTC.

This chain joins TRBV11-2 and TRBJ2-5, with D perhaps TRBD2 (6 bases). The J call is in doubt because the DNA end fits TRBJ2-7 better. The length of the CDR3 is 18 residues. Germline V CDR1 and CDR2: SGHAT, FQNNGV. CDR3 sequence: CASSLAGGWGEISYEQYF. DNA of the CDR3: TGTGCCAGCAGCTTAGCTGGGGGATGGGGGGAGATTTCCTACGAGCAGTACTTC.

This clonotype was observed a handful of times. The chain uses TRBV7-2 and TRBJ2-3; TRBD2 aligns across 9 bases. The CDR3 has 17 residues. Germline assignment: CDR1 SGHTA and CDR2 FQGNSA. The junction had 13 bases not matched to a gene; V was cut back by 5 bases and J by 4 bases. The CDR3 protein is CASSTVVSGSSPDTQYF. CDR3 in DNA: TGTGCCAGCAGCACAGTCGTTAGCGGGAGTTCACCAGATACGCAGTATTTT.

This chain links TRBV6-2 or TRBV6-3 with TRBJ1-2; 7 bases map to TRBD1. CDR1 MNHEY and CDR2 SVGEGT come from the germline V gene. Trimming removed 5 bases from V and 4 bases from J; junction bases left unmatched: 7. This CDR3 has 14 amino acids. CDR3 in DNA: TGTGCCAGCAGTCGAAGACAGGGCTCCTATGGCTACACCTTC. Its protein is CASSRRQGSYGYTF.

This clonotype was counted many times. The chain uses TRBV6-2 or TRBV6-3 and TRBJ2-5; D gene unclear. The DNA end is more similar to TRBJ2-7, so the J call may be wrong. Per the germline V gene, CDR1 is MNHEY and CDR2 is SVGEGT. The CDR3 consists of 14 residues. Written as DNA, the CDR3 is TGTGCCAGCAGTTACTCTGGCGAGAGCTACGAGCAGTACTTC. This sequence encodes CASSYSGESYEQYF.

The V gene is TRBV5-1, the J gene TRBJ2-3; the D gene is possibly TRBD1 (5 bases). Between the trimmed V and J ends, which lost 3 bases and 2 bases, there was a span of 13 bases. The CDR3 is made up of 15 amino acids. CDR1 and CDR2 from the germline V gene are SGHRS and YFSETQ. Here the CDR3 reads CASSYNDRFTDTQYF. In DNA, the CDR3 is TGCGCCAGCAGCTACAACGACAGATTCACAGATACGCAGTATTTT.

The chain combines TRBV10-3 with TRBJ2-3; D is undetermined. The germline CDR1 and CDR2 sequences are ENHRY and SYGVKD. Trimming took off 6 bases at V and 2 bases at J, with 3 bases between the two ends. There are 11 residues in the CDR3. CDR3: CAIRNTDTQYF. The CDR3 bases are TGTGCCATCAGGAACACAGATACGCAGTATTTT.

This chain joins TRBV19 and TRBJ2-3; 10 bases fit TRBD1. V was clipped by 10 bases and J by 0 bases; unmatched bases: 16. CDR3 size: 18 residues. Germline V gives CDR1 LNHDA, CDR2 SQIVND (reference sequence). CDR3 amino acids: CATTGGQGTTPSTDTQYF. For the CDR3, the DNA is TGTGCCACTACCGGGGGACAGGGGACCACCCCAAGCACAGATACGCAGTATTTT. The entire variable domain, with the rest obtained from reference TRBV19 and TRBJ2-3, is as follows: DGGITQSPKYLFRKEGQNVTLSCEQNLNHDAMYWYRQDPGQGLRLIYYSQIVNDFQKGDIAEGYSVSREKKESFPLTVTSAQKNPTAFYLCATTGGQGTTPSTDTQYFGPGTRLTVL.

J is TRBJ2-5 and V is TRBV5-4; possibly TRBD2 for D (7 bases). The end of the DNA aligns better with TRBJ2-7, so the J call may be wrong. The length of the CDR3 is 15 residues. Germline V gene sequence: CDR1 SGHNT, CDR2 YYREEE (reference sequence). CDR3 coding DNA: TGTGCCAGCAGCTTGAAGCAGGGGAGGGCCTACGAGCAGTACTTC. It specifies CASSLKQGRAYEQYF.

The J gene is TRBJ1-2, the V gene TRBV2; D might be TRBD1 (5 bases). CDR3 length: 14 amino acids. V dropped 7 bases and J dropped 2 bases, with 14 bases sitting between them. Germline values: CDR1 SNHLY, CDR2 FYNNEI. CDR3 protein: CASKPGRTNYGYTF. The CDR3 DNA follows: TGTGCCAGCAAACCCGGACGGACAAACTATGGCTACACCTTC.

This clonotype was counted a few times. The chain joins TRBV5-1 to TRBJ2-7; D might be TRBD1 (6 bases). CDR1 and CDR2 from the germline V gene are SGHRS and YFSETQ. V was pared by 4 bases and J by 6 bases, with 14 bases between. CDR3 size: 13 residues. The CDR3: CASSPLGGAEQYF. CDR3 in DNA: TGCGCCAGCAGCCCCCTTGGGGGCGCCGAGCAGTACTTC.

Concerning this clonotype itself: A read error may account for a junction end that differs from germline. This chain uses TRBV28 with TRBJ2-7; a weak D match, TRBD2 (5 bases). The germline gives CDR1 MDHEN, CDR2 SYDVKM. The CDR3 is 14 residues long. The CDR3 protein is CASRVWGDPYEQYF. Written as DNA, the CDR3 is TGTGCCAGCAGAGTATGGGGAGACCCCTATGAGCAGTACTTC.